This passage covers 5 T cell receptor beta chains from one sample sequenced in a study of T cell responses to AZD1222 COVID-19 vaccine. The method was immunoSEQ multiplex PCR; TCRdb's version includes in-frame clones alone and lacks a portion of them. The table records some 140,000 clones, 93% of them present only once. The sequenced sample was peripheral blood, obtained on day 0 of AZD1222 vaccination. The receptors originated from an adult in good health.

V usage is TRBV29-1 and J usage is TRBJ1-1; D gene ambiguous. Germline assignment: CDR1 SQVTM and CDR2 ANQGSEA. CDR3 size: 14 residues. V was cut by 3 bases and J by 4 bases, with 15 bases left in between. The CDR3 reads CSVDLAGLGTEAFF. CDR3 DNA sequence: TGCAGCGTTGATTTGGCAGGTTTAGGCACTGAAGCTTTCTTT.

The J gene is TRBJ2-3, the V gene TRBV9; TRBD2 aligns across 7 bases. Trimming cost V 2 bases and J 6 bases; bases outside gene matches: 9. The CDR3 is 15 amino acids. Germline V gene lookup returns CDR1 SGDLS and CDR2 YYNGEE. In DNA, the CDR3 is TGTGCCAGCAGCGTTGTAGGCGGGAGAGAGGATACGCAGTATTTT. This codes for CASSVVGGREDTQYF.

The chain uses TRBV5-1 and TRBJ1-2; D uncertain. Germline V gene data show CDR1 as SGHRS and CDR2 as YFSETQ. Trimming pared 4 bases from V and 5 bases from J, leaving 15 bases between. The CDR3 loop spans 14 amino acids. As DNA, the CDR3 is TGCGCCAGCAGCCTAGCCCCACCTTCTTATGGCTACACCTTC. Translated, it gives CASSLAPPSYGYTF.

This rearrangement joins TRBV9 to TRBJ1-1; D remains unclear. The V and J ends lost 6 bases and 2 bases respectively, with 14 bases between them. The CDR3 extends over 14 amino acids. Germline assignment: CDR1 SGDLS and CDR2 YYNGEE. The CDR3, as DNA: TGTGCCAGCACCTTGGGCGTCTCTAACACTGAAGCTTTCTTT. Amino acid sequence: CASTLGVSNTEAFF.

The V call is TRBV6-1, the J call TRBJ2-1, with 7 bases that match TRBD1. Germline CDR1 reads MNHNS; CDR2 reads SASEGT. The J segment lost 12 bases and the V segment lost 2 bases, leaving 10 bases of the junction unmatched. The CDR3 covers 14 residues. The CDR3 protein is CASSEPGTAAGQFF. The CDR3 DNA reads TGTGCCAGCAGTGAACCGGGGACAGCGGCCGGGCAGTTCTTC.